This TCR beta chain was retrieved from a study of blood T cell repertoires in COVID-19. Trimming removed 5 bases at V and 4 bases at J, with 15 bases between. Per the germline V gene, CDR1 is MDHEN and CDR2 is SYDVKM. This CDR3 region has 15 residues. Method: immunoSEQ multiplex PCR; TCRdb's copy keeps in-frame clones and lacks some. The table includes a few hundred thousand clones, about 87% detected once. Participants were placed into cohorts based on the clinical history they reported. Sequenced: PBMCs or T cells enriched from blood (not recorded which). The sequence derives from a man between 35 and 55 years old in a cohort exposed to, infected with or recovered from COVID-19 (not recorded which). The chain is built from TRBV28 and TRBJ1-5, with a weak D call TRBD1 (6 bases). CDR3 DNA: TGTGCCAGCAGTCCCCCCGGGACATCTAATCAGCCCCAGCATTTT. Protein: CASSPPGTSNQPQHF. Looking up the rest from reference TRBV28 and TRBJ1-5 gives the full variable domain: DVKVTQSSRYLVKRTGEKVFLECVQDMDHENMFWYRQDPGLGLRLIYFSYDVKMKEKGDIPEGYSVSREKKERFSLILESASTNQTSMYLCASSPPGTSNQPQHFGDGTRLSIL.